These 29 T cell receptor beta chains originate from one sample sequenced in a study of cytomegalovirus exposure and HLA in healthy donors. PCR was performed using 60 Vbeta and 13 Jbeta primers. Clones were read by immunoSEQ multiplex PCR, and TCRdb kept only the in-frame ones, dropping some. This table lists 38,000 or so clones. Sequenced: PBMCs. These receptors came from a man aged 35 to 55 in good health and CMV-seropositive.

The rearrangement joins TRBV4-2 to TRBJ1-1, with 9 bases aligning to TRBD1. This CDR3 has 14 amino acids. The germline gives CDR1 LGHNA, CDR2 YNFKEQ. V was pared by 2 bases and J by 5 bases, with 3 bases of the junction left unmatched. The CDR3 DNA follows: TGTGCCAGCAGCCAACCCGACAGGGGGACTGAAGCTTTCTTT. It translates to CASSQPDRGTEAFF.

The V call is TRBV4-1, the J call TRBJ2-5, with D perhaps matching TRBD1 (6 bases). Germline V gene lookup returns CDR1 MGHRA and CDR2 YSYEKL. The germline V and J ends were trimmed by 6 bases and 5 bases, with 13 bases remaining between them. This CDR3 is built from 13 residues. The CDR3 DNA reads TGCGCCAGCAGTAGTCAGGGGTGGGAGACCCAGTACTTC. This translates into CASSSQGWETQYF.

This chain uses TRBV23-1 with TRBJ2-3, with D perhaps matching TRBD2 (6 bases). TRBV23-1 is classed as an ORF, of uncertain function. The V gene lost 11 bases and the J gene lost 4 bases, with 19 bases spanning the gap. This CDR3 region has 14 residues. The CDR3 DNA is TGCGCCGTAAACACGGAGGGATCCCCAGATACGCAGTATTTT. This codes for CAVNTEGSPDTQYF.

V and J are TRBV30 and TRBJ1-5, with TRBD1 matching over 9 bases. The CDR3 spans 14 residues. Germline loops: CDR1 GTSNPN, CDR2 SVGIG (reference sequence). The trim removed 2 bases at V and 6 bases at J, leaving 5 bases unmatched. The CDR3 here is CAWSTGQGGQPQHF. DNA of the CDR3: TGTGCCTGGAGTACGGGACAGGGTGGTCAGCCCCAGCATTTT.

The chain combines TRBV5-6 with TRBJ2-2; TRBD1 is a possible D gene (6 bases). Germline assignment: CDR1 SGHDT and CDR2 YYEEEE. This CDR3 is 14 amino acids long. The ends were cut back, 5 bases at V and 0 bases at J, with 8 bases in the middle. For the CDR3, the DNA is TGTGCCAGCAGGGGGACAACGAACACCGGGGAGCTGTTTTTT. This translates into CASRGTTNTGELFF.

The genes are TRBV12-5 and TRBJ2-5; a possible D gene is TRBD1 (5 bases). There are 13 residues in the CDR3. The V and J ends lost 1 base and 4 bases respectively, with 7 bases between them. The germline V gene has CDR1 LGHNT and CDR2 FRNRAP. The CDR3 loop is CASGLAGPETQYF. CDR3 DNA: TGTGCTAGTGGTTTGGCAGGGCCAGAGACCCAGTACTTC.

For the CDR3, the DNA is TGTGCCAGCAGCCCTAGCGGGACGGGTGAGCAGTTCTTC. Translated: CASSPSGTGEQFF. This chain connects TRBV27 to TRBJ2-1, with 9 positions matching TRBD2. The CDR3 covers 13 residues. Germline CDR1 is MNHEY and CDR2 is SMNVEV (reference sequence). After removal of 6 bases from V and 9 bases from J, the junction contained 6 bases not matched to a gene.

The chain joins TRBV6-1 to TRBJ1-1; possible D gene TRBD1, 6 bases. CDR1 is MNHNS, CDR2 SASEGT, per germline. This CDR3 contains 13 residues. Trimming took 8 bases from V and 7 from J, leaving 17 bases between them. The CDR3 region is CASQRPGTLEAFF. The CDR3 DNA follows: TGTGCCAGCCAAAGGCCGGGGACACTTGAAGCTTTCTTT.

Here the CDR3 reads CASSSGQASNQPQHF. The CDR3 bases are TGTGCCAGCAGCTCCGGACAGGCTAGCAATCAGCCCCAGCATTTT. The chain joins TRBV5-6 to TRBJ1-5; TRBD1 matches 7 bases. The V gene's germline CDR1 is SGHDT and CDR2 YYEEEE. The CDR3 extends over 15 amino acids. The ends lost 3 bases at V and 0 bases at J; junction bases unmatched: 3. The complete variable domain, with remaining parts taken from reference TRBV5-6 and TRBJ1-5, reads DAGVTQSPTHLIKTRGQQVTLRCSPKSGHDTVSWYQQALGQGPQFIFQYYEEEERQRGNFPDRFSGHQFPNYSSELNVNALLLGDSALYLCASSSGQASNQPQHFGDGTRLSIL.

As to this clone: An end of the junction does not agree with germline; a read error may underlie this. V and J are TRBV30 and TRBJ1-2, with a tentative D call TRBD1 (5 bases). The CDR3 totals 12 residues. CDR1 is GTSNPN and CDR2 is SVGIG in the germline V gene (reference sequence). In DNA form, the CDR3 reads TGTGCCTGGATCGGGGGTAACGATGGCTACACCTTC. Translated: CAWIGGNDGYTF.

The chain uses TRBV11-3 and TRBJ2-1; D gene unclear. Per the germline V gene, CDR1 is SGHNT and CDR2 is YENEEA. This CDR3 has 12 amino acids. With 2 bases removed from V and 5 bases from J, the gap between germline ends came to 4 bases. The CDR3 DNA reads as TGTGCCAGCAGCTTATCCAACAATGAGCAGTTCTTC. The encoded protein is CASSLSNNEQFF.

The chain joins TRBV14 to TRBJ2-7; 8 positions agree with TRBD1. There are 15 residues in the CDR3. The germline gives CDR1 SGHDN, CDR2 FVKESK. The V and J ends lost 5 bases and 3 bases, in that order; junction bases with no gene match: 9. This CDR3 is CASSESGQGLYEQYF. The CDR3, as DNA: TGTGCCAGCAGCGAGTCCGGACAGGGCCTCTACGAGCAGTACTTC.

The chain carries TRBV5-6 and TRBJ2-7; D possibly corresponds to TRBD2 (6 bases). The germline CDR1 and CDR2 sequences are SGHDT and YYEEEE. The CDR3 has 13 amino acids. Trimming pared 3 bases from V and 3 bases from J, leaving 10 bases between. CDR3 bases: TGTGCCAGCAGCTCCCGGGACTTCTACGAGCAGTACTTC. Protein sequence: CASSSRDFYEQYF.

V gene TRBV4-3 combines with J gene TRBJ2-6, with D tentatively TRBD2 (5 bases). Trimming took off 3 bases at V and 6 bases at J, with 18 bases between the two ends. The germline gives CDR1 LGHNA, CDR2 YSLEER. The CDR3 runs to 17 residues. Written as DNA, the CDR3 is TGCGCCAGCAGCCACGTGGACTCCCGGTCCGAGGCCAACGTCCTGACTTTC. Its translation: CASSHVDSRSEANVLTF.

This sequence joins TRBV7-2 and TRBJ2-5, with D perhaps matching TRBD2 (5 bases). The last part of the DNA fits TRBJ2-7 better; the J call may be wrong. CDR3 length: 15 residues. CDR1 SGHTA and CDR2 FQGNSA come from the germline V gene. The CDR3 reads CASSRPGRPTYEQYF. The CDR3 region has the DNA TGTGCCAGCAGCCGACCTGGGAGACCAACCTACGAGCAGTACTTC.

The rearrangement joins TRBV11-2 to TRBJ2-1, with D possibly being TRBD2 (6 bases). Germline V CDR1 and CDR2: SGHAT, FQNNGV. V was cut by 5 bases and J by 5 bases, with 16 bases left in between. CDR3 length: 15 amino acids. In DNA, the CDR3 is TGTGCCAGCAGCCCGGACCGGGACTCGCACAATGAGCAGTTCTTC. As protein: CASSPDRDSHNEQFF.

This chain links TRBV7-5 with TRBJ2-1; the table names TRBD2, a call not compared with the DNA. TRBV7-5 is labeled a pseudogene. The CDR3 length is 14 residues. In nucleotides, the CDR3 is TGTGCCAGAAGCTTAAGACTGCGAAGCAATGAGCAGTTCTTC. It is translated as CARSLRLRSNEQFF.

The chain employs TRBV30 and TRBJ2-7; 10 positions agree with TRBD1. The CDR3 runs 14 residues. Per germline, CDR1 GTSNPN and CDR2 SVGIG (reference sequence). The junction had 10 bases not matched to a gene; V was cut back by 4 bases and J by 7 bases. Here the CDR3 DNA reads TGTGCCTGGAACCGGGACAGGGGTCCTTGGGAGCAGTACTTC. It codes for CAWNRDRGPWEQYF.

This rearrangement joins TRBV5-1 to TRBJ2-7; TRBD2 matches at 9 bases. The CDR3 sequence is 17 residues long. Germline loops: CDR1 SGHRS, CDR2 YFSETQ. With V trimmed by 0 bases and J by 3 bases, 10 bases remained unmatched. The CDR3 coding sequence is TGCGCCAGCAGCTTGGCCGCGGGAGGGCCGATGGGCTACGAGCAGTACTTC. As protein: CASSLAAGGPMGYEQYF.

The chain links TRBV21-1 to TRBJ2-2; the table assigns TRBD1, which was not confirmed against the DNA. TRBV21-1 is shown as a pseudogene. The CDR3 is made up of 19 amino acids. The CDR3 loop reads CASSIQKRQAQFRTGELFF. The CDR3 DNA is TGTGCCAGCAGCATCCAGAAGCGACAGGCCCAATTTCGCACCGGGGAGCTGTTTTTT.

This chain joins TRBV19 and TRBJ2-1; D might be TRBD1 (6 bases). Germline V gene sequence: CDR1 LNHDA, CDR2 SQIVND (reference sequence). This CDR3 has 14 amino acids. V lost 5 bases to trimming and J lost 5 bases, with 13 bases between them. DNA for the CDR3: TGTGCCAGTAGTGGCAGGGGAAACCACAATGAGCAGTTCTTC. This sequence encodes CASSGRGNHNEQFF.

V gene TRBV19 combines with J gene TRBJ1-6, with D tentatively TRBD1 (6 bases). The CDR3 covers 15 residues. Germline-derived CDR1 and CDR2 are LNHDA and SQIVND (reference sequence). V lost 5 bases and J lost 4, with 12 bases in between. The CDR3, as DNA: TGTGCCAGTAGTTTGGCAGGGACATATAATTCACCCCTCCACTTT. It specifies CASSLAGTYNSPLHF.

The chain combines TRBV12-5 with TRBJ1-2; D is unclear. V was trimmed by 6 bases and J by 2 bases, leaving 10 bases between them. Germline CDR1 reads LGHNT; CDR2 reads FRNRAP. The CDR3 spans 13 residues. As DNA, the CDR3 is TGTGCTAGTGGCGACATCGGAAACTATGGCTACACCTTC. It yields the protein CASGDIGNYGYTF.

The rearrangement joins TRBV7-9 to TRBJ2-7; 8 bases align to TRBD2. Germline V gene lookup returns CDR1 SEHNR and CDR2 FQNEAQ (reference sequence). V lost 3 bases and J lost 2; bases outside the gene matches: 6. The CDR3 has 15 amino acids. Here the CDR3 DNA reads TGTGCCAGCAGCTTTAGAGCGGGAGAGACCTACGAGCAGTACTTC. Translation gives CASSFRAGETYEQYF. The full variable domain, rest sourced from reference TRBV7-9 and TRBJ2-7, is DTGVSQNPRHKITKRGQNVTFRCDPISEHNRLYWYRQTLGQGPEFLTYFQNEAQLEKSRLLSDRFSAERPKGSFSTLEIQRTEQGDSAMYLCASSFRAGETYEQYFGPGTRLTVT.

The V and J genes are TRBV19 and TRBJ2-5; 8 bases line up with TRBD1. The CDR3 length is 16 residues. The germline V gene has CDR1 LNHDA and CDR2 SQIVND (reference sequence). Trimming at V came to 1 base and at J to 6 bases, leaving 10 bases not matched to a gene. The CDR3 sequence is CASSIAPGDRGKTQYF. The CDR3 bases are TGTGCCAGTAGTATAGCCCCGGGCGACAGGGGAAAGACCCAGTACTTC.

This chain links TRBV21-1 with TRBJ1-5; the table's D call, TRBD1, was not checked against the DNA. TRBV21-1 is deemed a pseudogene. The CDR3 loop spans 15 amino acids. This chain's CDR3 is CASSATGGAGQPQHF. For the CDR3, the DNA is TGTGCCAGCAGCGCCACAGGGGGCGCCGGTCAGCCCCAGCATTTT.

This chain links TRBV6-1 with TRBJ2-2; 9 nucleotides match TRBD1. The CDR3 loop spans 15 amino acids. V shed 6 bases and J 2 bases; nucleotides not matched to a gene: 4. Germline CDR1 and CDR2: MNHNS and SASEGT. Here the CDR3 DNA reads TGTGCCAGCAGATGGGACAGGGAAAACACCGGGGAGCTGTTTTTT. Translation gives CASRWDRENTGELFF.

The DNA of the CDR3 is TGTGCCAGCTCACCCCGGGACACAGTGAGTCGTCAGCCCCAGCATTTT. Residues: CASSPRDTVSRQPQHF. This sequence joins TRBV18 and TRBJ1-5; D is possibly TRBD1 (6 bases). This CDR3 spans 16 amino acids. V lost 3 bases, J lost 6 bases, and 18 bases lay in between. CDR1 and CDR2 from the germline V gene are KGHSH and LQKENI. Together with reference TRBV18 and TRBJ1-5, the CDR3 gives the full variable domain: NAGVMQNPRHLVRRRGQEARLRCSPMKGHSHVYWYRQLPEEGLKFMVYLQKENIIDESGMPKERFSAEFPKEGPSILRIQQVVRGDSAAYFCASSPRDTVSRQPQHFGDGTRLSIL.

The V call is TRBV4-1, the J call TRBJ2-1, with 9 bases that match TRBD2. The CDR3 totals 17 residues. J gave up 8 bases and V 2 bases, and 13 bases lay outside the gene matches. Per the germline V gene, CDR1 is MGHRA and CDR2 is YSYEKL. The CDR3 DNA reads TGCGCCAGCAGCCAATTACACCCCGGGACTAGCATCCATGAGCAGTTCTTC. Translated: CASSQLHPGTSIHEQFF.